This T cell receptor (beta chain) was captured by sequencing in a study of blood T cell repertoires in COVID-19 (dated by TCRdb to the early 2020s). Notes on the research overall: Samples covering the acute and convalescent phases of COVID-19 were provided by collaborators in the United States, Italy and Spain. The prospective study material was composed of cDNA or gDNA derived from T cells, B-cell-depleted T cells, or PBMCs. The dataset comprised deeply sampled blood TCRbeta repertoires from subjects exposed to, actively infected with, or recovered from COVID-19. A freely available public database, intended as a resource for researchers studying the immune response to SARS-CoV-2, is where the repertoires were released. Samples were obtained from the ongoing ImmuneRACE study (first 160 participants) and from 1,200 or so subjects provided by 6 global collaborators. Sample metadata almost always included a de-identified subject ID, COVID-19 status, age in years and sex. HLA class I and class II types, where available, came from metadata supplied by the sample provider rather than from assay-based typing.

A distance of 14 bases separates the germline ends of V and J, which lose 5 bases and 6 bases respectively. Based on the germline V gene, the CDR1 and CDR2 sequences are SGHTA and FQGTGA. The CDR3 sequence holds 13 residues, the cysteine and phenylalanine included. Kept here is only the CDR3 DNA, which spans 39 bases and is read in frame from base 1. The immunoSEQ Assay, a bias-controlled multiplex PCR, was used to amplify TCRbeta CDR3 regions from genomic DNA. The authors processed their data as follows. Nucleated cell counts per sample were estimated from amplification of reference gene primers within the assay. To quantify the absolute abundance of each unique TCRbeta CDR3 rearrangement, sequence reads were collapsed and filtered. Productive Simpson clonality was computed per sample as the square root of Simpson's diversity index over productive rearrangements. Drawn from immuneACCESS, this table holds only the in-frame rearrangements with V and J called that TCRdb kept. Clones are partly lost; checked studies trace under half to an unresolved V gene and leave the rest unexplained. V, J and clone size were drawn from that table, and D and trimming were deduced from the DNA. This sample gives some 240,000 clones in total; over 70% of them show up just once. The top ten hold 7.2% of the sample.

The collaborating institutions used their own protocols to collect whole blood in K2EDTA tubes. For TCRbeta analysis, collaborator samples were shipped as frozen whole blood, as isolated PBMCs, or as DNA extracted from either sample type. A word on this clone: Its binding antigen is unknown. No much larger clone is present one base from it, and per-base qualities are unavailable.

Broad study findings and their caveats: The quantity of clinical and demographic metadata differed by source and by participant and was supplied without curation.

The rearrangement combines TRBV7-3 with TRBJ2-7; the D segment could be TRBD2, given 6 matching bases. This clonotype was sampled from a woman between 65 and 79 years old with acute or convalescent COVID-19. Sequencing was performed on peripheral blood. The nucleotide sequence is TGTGCCAGCAGCCTAGGGACTCTGGGCGAGCAGTACTTC. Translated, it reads CASSLGTLGEQYF.